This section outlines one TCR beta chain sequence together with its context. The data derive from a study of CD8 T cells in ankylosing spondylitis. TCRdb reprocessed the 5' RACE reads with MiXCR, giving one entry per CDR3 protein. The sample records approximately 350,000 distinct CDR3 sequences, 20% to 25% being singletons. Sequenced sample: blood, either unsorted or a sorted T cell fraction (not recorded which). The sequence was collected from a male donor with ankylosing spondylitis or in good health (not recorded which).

The CDR3 nucleotides read TGCGCCAGCAGCCACTCACAGGGGCCAGTACGCCCCGCGGAGCTGTTTTTT. Translation: CASSHSQGPVRPAELFF. J is TRBJ2-2 and V is TRBV4-1; 7 bases align to TRBD1. Germline CDR1 MGHRA, CDR2 YSYEKL. The CDR3 is 17 amino acids. V lost 3 bases, J lost 10 bases, and 17 bases stayed unmatched.